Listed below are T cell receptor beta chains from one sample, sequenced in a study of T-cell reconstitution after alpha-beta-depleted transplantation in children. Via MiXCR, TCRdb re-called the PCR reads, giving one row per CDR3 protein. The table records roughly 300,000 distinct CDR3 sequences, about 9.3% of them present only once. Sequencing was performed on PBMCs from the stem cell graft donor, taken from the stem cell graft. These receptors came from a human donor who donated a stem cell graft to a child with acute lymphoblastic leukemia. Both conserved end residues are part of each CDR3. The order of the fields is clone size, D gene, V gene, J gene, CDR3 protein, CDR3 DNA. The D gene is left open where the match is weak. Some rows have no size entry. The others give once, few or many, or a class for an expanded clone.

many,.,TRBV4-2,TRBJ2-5,CASSHLERGRETQYF,TGTGCCAGCAGCCACCTCGAACGCGGACGGGAGACCCAGTACTTC
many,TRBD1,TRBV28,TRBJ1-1,CASRTGTGGSGTEAFF,TGTGCCAGCAGAACAGGGACAGGCGGATCGGGCACTGAAGCTTTCTTT
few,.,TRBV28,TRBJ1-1,CASRQPFTEAFF,TGTGCCAGCAGACAGCCCTTCACTGAAGCTTTCTTT
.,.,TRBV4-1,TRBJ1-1,CASSQDPGVNTEAFF,TGCGCCAGCAGCCAAGATCCAGGGGTCAACACTGAAGCTTTCTTT
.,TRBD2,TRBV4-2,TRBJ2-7,CASSPGGRSGNYEQYF,TGTGCCAGCAGCCCCGGAGGGAGGAGCGGGAACTACGAGCAGTACTTC
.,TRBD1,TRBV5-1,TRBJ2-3,CASSGATGGSTDTQYF,TGCGCCAGCAGCGGGGCGACAGGGGGGAGCACAGATACGCAGTATTTT
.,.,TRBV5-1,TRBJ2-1,CASSLRTATFNEQFF,TGCGCCAGCAGCCTTCGGACAGCCACTTTCAATGAGCAGTTCTTC
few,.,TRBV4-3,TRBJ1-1,CASSLMGRDTEAFF,TGCGCCAGCAGCCTCATGGGCCGGGACACTGAAGCTTTCTTT
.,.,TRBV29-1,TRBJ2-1,CSVGPSGNEQFF,TGCAGCGTTGGCCCCTCTGGCAATGAGCAGTTCTTC
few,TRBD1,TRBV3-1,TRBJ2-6,CASSQLRDRGVGSGANVLTF,TGTGCCAGCAGCCAACTCCGGGACAGGGGAGTAGGTTCCGGGGCCAACGTCCTGACTTTC
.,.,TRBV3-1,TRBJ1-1,CASSSPESAVATEAFF,TGTGCCAGCAGCTCGCCTGAGTCAGCGGTGGCCACTGAAGCTTTCTTT
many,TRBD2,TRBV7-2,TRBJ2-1,CASSLVTSGRAQFF,TGTGCCAGCAGCTTAGTTACTAGCGGGAGAGCGCAGTTCTTC
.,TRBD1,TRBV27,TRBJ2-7,CARNQGDLYEQYF,TGTGCCAGGAACCAGGGGGACCTATACGAGCAGTACTTC
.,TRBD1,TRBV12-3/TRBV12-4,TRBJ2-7,CASSPTGGRFYEQYF,TGTGCCAGCAGTCCGACAGGGGGCAGGTTTTACGAGCAGTACTTC
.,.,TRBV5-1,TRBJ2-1,CASSEGLRRLNEQFF,TGCGCCAGCAGCGAGGGCCTCCGGAGGTTAAATGAGCAGTTCTTC
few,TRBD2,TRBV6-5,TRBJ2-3,CASSYSLGTSGRGTDTQYF,TGTGCCAGCAGTTACTCTCTAGGGACTAGCGGAAGGGGCACAGATACGCAGTATTTT
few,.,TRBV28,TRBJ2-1,CASSSHAGGTQFDNEQFF,TGTGCCAGCAGTTCACACGCCGGAGGGACCCAGTTCGACAATGAGCAGTTCTTC
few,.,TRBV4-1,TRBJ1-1,CASSTLGRGRTEAFF,TGCGCCAGCAGCACGTTGGGACGGGGGAGGACTGAAGCTTTCTTT
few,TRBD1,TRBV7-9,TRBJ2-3,CASSSTGDFTDTQYF,TGTGCCAGCAGCTCGACAGGGGACTTCACAGATACGCAGTATTTT
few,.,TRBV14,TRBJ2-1,CASSPRPAAYNEQFF,TGTGCCAGCAGCCCTCGACCCGCAGCCTACAATGAGCAGTTCTTC
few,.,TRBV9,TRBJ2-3,CASSALPASDTQYF,TGTGCCAGCAGCGCCCTCCCAGCCTCAGATACGCAGTATTTT
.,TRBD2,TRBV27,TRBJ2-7,CASSLGTSGRYEQYF,TGTGCCAGCAGTCTGGGGACTAGCGGGAGATACGAGCAGTACTTC
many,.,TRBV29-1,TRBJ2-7,CSVEDLGGEQYF,TGCAGCGTTGAAGACCTGGGTGGGGAGCAGTACTTC
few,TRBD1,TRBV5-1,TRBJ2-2,CASSPDRGGRELFF,TGCGCCAGCAGCCCGGACAGGGGCGGCCGGGAGCTGTTTTTT
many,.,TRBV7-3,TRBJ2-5,CASSLWGRETQYF,TGTGCCAGCAGCCTTTGGGGGAGGGAGACCCAGTACTTC
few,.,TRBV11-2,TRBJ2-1,CASSSQQGSVGREQFF,TGTGCCAGCAGCTCCCAACAAGGGTCAGTGGGCCGTGAGCAGTTCTTC
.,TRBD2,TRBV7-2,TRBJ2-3,CASSLGFGGRGTDTQYF,TGTGCCAGCAGCTTAGGGTTTGGCGGGAGGGGCACAGATACGCAGTATTTT
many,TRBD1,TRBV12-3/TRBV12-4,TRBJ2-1,CASSLTGGGYNEQFF,TGTGCCAGCAGTCTGACAGGGGGTGGCTACAATGAGCAGTTCTTC
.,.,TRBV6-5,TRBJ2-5,CASSYSPGVGGETQYF,TGTGCCAGCAGTTACTCGCCAGGGGTTGGGGGAGAGACCCAGTACTTC
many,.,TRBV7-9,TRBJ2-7,CASSPSHRDRYEQYF,TGTGCCAGCAGCCCATCTCATCGGGATAGATACGAGCAGTACTTC
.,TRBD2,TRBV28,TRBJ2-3,CASSQSGLAVSDTQYF,TGTGCCAGCAGTCAATCGGGACTAGCGGTATCAGATACGCAGTATTTT
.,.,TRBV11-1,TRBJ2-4,CASSSLVGPTDLAKNIQYF,TGTGCCAGCAGCTCACTAGTGGGACCCACCGATTTAGCCAAAAACATTCAGTACTTC
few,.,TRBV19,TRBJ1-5,CASSGGTRTGQPQHF,TGTGCCAGTAGTGGGGGGACAAGAACGGGTCAGCCCCAGCATTTT
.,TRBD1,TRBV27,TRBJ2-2,CASSMTGLGELFF,TGTGCCAGCAGCATGACAGGGCTGGGGGAGCTGTTTTTT
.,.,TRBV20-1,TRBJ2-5,CSAQDPDYQETQYF,TGCAGTGCCCAGGATCCGGATTACCAAGAGACCCAGTACTTC
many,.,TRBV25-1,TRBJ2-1,CASSDQGEEFF,TGTGCCAGCAGTGATCAGGGTGAGGAGTTCTTC
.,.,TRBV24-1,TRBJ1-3,CATSAPGRISGSTIYF,TGTGCCACCAGTGCCCCGGGGCGGATCTCTGGAAGCACCATATATTTT
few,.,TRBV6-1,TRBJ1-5,CASKPDFGNQPQHF,TGTGCCAGCAAACCCGACTTTGGCAATCAGCCCCAGCATTTT
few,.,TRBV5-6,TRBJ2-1,CASSFDRTYNEQFF,TGTGCCAGCAGCTTTGACAGGACCTACAATGAGCAGTTCTTC
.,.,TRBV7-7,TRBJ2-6,CASSLSFGGVLTF,TGTGCTAGCAGCTTAAGTTTCGGCGGCGTCCTGACTTTC
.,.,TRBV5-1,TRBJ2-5,CASGGVGHPQETQYF,TGCGCCAGCGGGGGTGTGGGACATCCCCAAGAGACCCAGTACTTC
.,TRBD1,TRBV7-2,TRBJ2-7,CASSLAGDRNYEQYF,TGTGCCAGCAGCTTAGCGGGGGACAGAAATTACGAGCAGTACTTC
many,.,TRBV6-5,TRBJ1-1,CASRKAGPNTEAFF,TGTGCCAGCAGAAAGGCGGGCCCGAACACTGAAGCTTTCTTT
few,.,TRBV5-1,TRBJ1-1,CASNWTAVDTLNTEAFF,TGCGCCAGCAATTGGACGGCCGTGGACACCCTAAACACTGAAGCTTTCTTT
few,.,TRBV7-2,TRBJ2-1,CASSSLQRAEQFF,TGTGCCAGCAGCTCACTACAGAGGGCTGAGCAGTTCTTC
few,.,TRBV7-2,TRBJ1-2,CASSSIPANYGYTF,TGTGCCAGCAGCTCCATACCAGCTAACTATGGCTACACCTTC
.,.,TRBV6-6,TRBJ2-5,CASSYIGTETQYF,TGTGCCAGCAGTTACATCGGGACAGAGACCCAGTACTTC
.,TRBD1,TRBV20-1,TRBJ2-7,CSARKGQTFF,TGCAGTGCTAGAAAGGGACAGACATTTTTC